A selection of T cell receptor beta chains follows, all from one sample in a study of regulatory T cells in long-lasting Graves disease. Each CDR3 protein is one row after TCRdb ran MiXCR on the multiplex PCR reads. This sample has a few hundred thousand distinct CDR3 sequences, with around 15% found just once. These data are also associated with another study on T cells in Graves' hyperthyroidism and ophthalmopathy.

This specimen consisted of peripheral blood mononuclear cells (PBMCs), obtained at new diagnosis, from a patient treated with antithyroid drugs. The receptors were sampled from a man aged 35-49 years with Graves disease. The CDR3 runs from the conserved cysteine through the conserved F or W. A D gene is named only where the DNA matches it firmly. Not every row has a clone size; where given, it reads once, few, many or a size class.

cdr3_nt: TGCAGTGCTAGAGATTCCGGGGGGCTGAGCGAGCAGTACTTC
cdr3_aa: CSARDSGGLSEQYF
d_call: -
v_call: TRBV20-1
clone_size: many
j_call: TRBJ2-7

cdr3_nt: TGTGCCAGCAGCCAGATGTTTAGCGGTCAAGAGACCCAGTACTTC
cdr3_aa: CASSQMFSGQETQYF
d_call: -
v_call: TRBV3-1
clone_size: few
j_call: TRBJ2-5

cdr3_nt: TGCGCCAGCAGCCAAGAACCTCTCCTCCTCTCCGAGCAGTACTTC
cdr3_aa: CASSQEPLLLSEQYF
d_call: -
v_call: TRBV9
clone_size: -
j_call: TRBJ2-7

cdr3_nt: TGCAGTGCTAGAGAGACTAGCGGGGAATCCTACGAGCAGTACTTC
cdr3_aa: CSARETSGESYEQYF
d_call: TRBD2
v_call: TRBV20-1
clone_size: many
j_call: TRBJ2-7

cdr3_nt: TGTGCCTGGAGTGTTACCCCTGGTGATGTTAATGAGCAGTTCTTC
cdr3_aa: CAWSVTPGDVNEQFF
d_call: -
v_call: TRBV30
clone_size: few
j_call: TRBJ2-1

cdr3_nt: TGCGCCAGCAGCCAAGATTTCGCGCCCGGGGGGGGGAGAACCCAGTACTTC
cdr3_aa: CASSQDFAPGGGRTQYF
d_call: TRBD2
v_call: TRBV4-1
clone_size: few
j_call: TRBJ2-5

cdr3_nt: TGTGCCGGAAGGACCGAGGGGAACACTGAAGCTTTCTTT
cdr3_aa: CAGRTEGNTEAFF
d_call: -
v_call: TRBV2
clone_size: many
j_call: TRBJ1-1

cdr3_nt: TGTGCCAGCAGTGAAAGGGGCTTTAATGAAAAACTGTTTTTT
cdr3_aa: CASSERGFNEKLFF
d_call: -
v_call: TRBV25-1
clone_size: -
j_call: TRBJ1-4

cdr3_nt: TGTGCCAGTTACCCCTTCACGGTAGCGGGGTATCGGCCCGGGGAGCTGTTTTTT
cdr3_aa: CASYPFTVAGYRPGELFF
d_call: TRBD2
v_call: TRBV19
clone_size: few
j_call: TRBJ2-2

cdr3_nt: TGTGCCAGCAGTTTACTAGCGGGGGACCGCAATGAGCAGTTCTTC
cdr3_aa: CASSLLAGDRNEQFF
d_call: TRBD2
v_call: TRBV27
clone_size: many
j_call: TRBJ2-1

cdr3_nt: TGCAGTGCCGCCGTTGGGCGGTACAATGAGCAGTTCTTC
cdr3_aa: CSAAVGRYNEQFF
d_call: -
v_call: TRBV20-1
clone_size: -
j_call: TRBJ2-1

cdr3_nt: TGTGCCAGCAGTAGGGCCCTGGCGAACAATGAGCAGTTCTTC
cdr3_aa: CASSRALANNEQFF
d_call: -
v_call: TRBV6-2/TRBV6-3
clone_size: -
j_call: TRBJ2-1

cdr3_nt: TGTGCCAGCAAGGAGGGGGCGAACAATGAGCAGTTCTTC
cdr3_aa: CASKEGANNEQFF
d_call: -
v_call: TRBV6-2/TRBV6-3
clone_size: -
j_call: TRBJ2-1

cdr3_nt: TGCGCCAGCAGCCAAGACCCCCCACCGACTCAAGAGACCCAGTACTTC
cdr3_aa: CASSQDPPPTQETQYF
d_call: -
v_call: TRBV5-1
clone_size: -
j_call: TRBJ2-5

cdr3_nt: TGTGCCAGCAGTGAAAGGACAGGGACGGGAAACACCATATATTTT
cdr3_aa: CASSERTGTGNTIYF
d_call: TRBD1
v_call: TRBV6-1
clone_size: many
j_call: TRBJ1-3

cdr3_nt: TGTGCCAGTAGTATTAGCGGACATACCTACGAGCAGTACTTC
cdr3_aa: CASSISGHTYEQYF
d_call: -
v_call: TRBV19
clone_size: many
j_call: TRBJ2-7

cdr3_nt: TGCGCCAGCAGCCCTTACGGGGGGCCCTACGAGCAGTACTTC
cdr3_aa: CASSPYGGPYEQYF
d_call: -
v_call: TRBV4-3
clone_size: -
j_call: TRBJ2-7

cdr3_nt: TGTGCCAGCAGTTTAACTTCCCCGCCATACTTGGGCACTGAAGCTTTCTTT
cdr3_aa: CASSLTSPPYLGTEAFF
d_call: -
v_call: TRBV28
clone_size: many
j_call: TRBJ1-1

cdr3_nt: TGTGCCAGCCCGCGGGGTATAGGGACGGTTCCAAGCTCTGGAAACACCATATATTTT
cdr3_aa: CASPRGIGTVPSSGNTIYF
d_call: -
v_call: TRBV7-3
clone_size: -
j_call: TRBJ1-3

cdr3_nt: TGTGCCACCAGTAGGCCGGGACTAGCGGGGAGAGAGACCCAGTACTTC
cdr3_aa: CATSRPGLAGRETQYF
d_call: TRBD2
v_call: TRBV24-1
clone_size: few
j_call: TRBJ2-5

cdr3_nt: TGTGCCATCAGGCCTGCGGGGAGGGAGACCCAGTACTTC
cdr3_aa: CAIRPAGRETQYF
d_call: -
v_call: TRBV10-3
clone_size: -
j_call: TRBJ2-5

cdr3_nt: TGCGCCAGCAGCTTGGTCGGGGGGGGAGCGACAGATACGCAGTATTTT
cdr3_aa: CASSLVGGGATDTQYF
d_call: TRBD2
v_call: TRBV5-1
clone_size: few
j_call: TRBJ2-3

cdr3_nt: TGTGCCAGCAGTGAATTTGGACAGGGTGGCTCACCCCTCCACTTT
cdr3_aa: CASSEFGQGGSPLHF
d_call: TRBD1
v_call: TRBV2
clone_size: many
j_call: TRBJ1-6

cdr3_nt: TGCAGTGCTAGCTTAACAGATACGCAGTATTTT
cdr3_aa: CSASLTDTQYF
d_call: -
v_call: TRBV20-1
clone_size: many
j_call: TRBJ2-3

cdr3_nt: TGTGCCAGCAAAACCGGGACTACGAACACCGGGGAGCTGTTTTTT
cdr3_aa: CASKTGTTNTGELFF
d_call: TRBD2
v_call: TRBV12-3/TRBV12-4
clone_size: many
j_call: TRBJ2-2

cdr3_nt: TGTGCCAGCAGTTACTTGGGGAGGGCAGAAGAGACCCAGTACTTC
cdr3_aa: CASSYLGRAEETQYF
d_call: TRBD2
v_call: TRBV6-9
clone_size: -
j_call: TRBJ2-5

cdr3_nt: TGTGCCAGCAGCTTTAGACGGACAGCGAACACCGGGGAGCTGTTTTTT
cdr3_aa: CASSFRRTANTGELFF
d_call: -
v_call: TRBV7-2
clone_size: many
j_call: TRBJ2-2

cdr3_nt: TGTGCCAGCAGTTACGTTCGGAAGTCCGGGGAGCTGTTTTTT
cdr3_aa: CASSYVRKSGELFF
d_call: -
v_call: TRBV6-2/TRBV6-3
clone_size: many
j_call: TRBJ2-2

cdr3_nt: TGTGCCACCAGTGAGGCTAGCGGGGTGGAGACCCAGTACTTC
cdr3_aa: CATSEASGVETQYF
d_call: TRBD2
v_call: TRBV24-1
clone_size: few
j_call: TRBJ2-5

cdr3_nt: TGTGCCAGCAGCAACGGGGGGGACTACAATGAGCAGTTCTTC
cdr3_aa: CASSNGGDYNEQFF
d_call: TRBD2
v_call: TRBV6-2/TRBV6-3
clone_size: many
j_call: TRBJ2-1

cdr3_nt: TGTGCCAGCAGCCGGGGGGTTAACACCGGGGAGCTGTTTTTT
cdr3_aa: CASSRGVNTGELFF
d_call: TRBD2
v_call: TRBV7-2
clone_size: many
j_call: TRBJ2-2

cdr3_nt: TGCGCCAGCAGCCAAACAATTCTAGCGGGGGGGCGTGGTGAGCAGTTCTTC
cdr3_aa: CASSQTILAGGRGEQFF
d_call: TRBD2
v_call: TRBV4-1
clone_size: few
j_call: TRBJ2-1

cdr3_nt: TGTGCCAGCAAGACAGGGGGATTTTCACCCCTCCACTTT
cdr3_aa: CASKTGGFSPLHF
d_call: TRBD1
v_call: TRBV6-1
clone_size: many
j_call: TRBJ1-6

cdr3_nt: TGCGCCAGCAGCTTACAGGGTGTTGAAGAGACCCAGTACTTC
cdr3_aa: CASSLQGVEETQYF
d_call: -
v_call: TRBV5-1
clone_size: many
j_call: TRBJ2-5

cdr3_nt: TGTGCCAGCAGGGAGGGGAGCGGGACCCAGTACTTC
cdr3_aa: CASREGSGTQYF
d_call: -
v_call: TRBV6-1
clone_size: many
j_call: TRBJ2-5

cdr3_nt: TGTGCCAGCAGGCACAGGGGGGCTGGAAACACCATATATTTT
cdr3_aa: CASRHRGAGNTIYF
d_call: TRBD1
v_call: TRBV12-3/TRBV12-4
clone_size: -
j_call: TRBJ1-3

cdr3_nt: TGTGCCAGCAGCCAAGACGGGACAGGGTGGTTCTTC
cdr3_aa: CASSQDGTGWFF
d_call: TRBD1
v_call: TRBV3-1
clone_size: many
j_call: TRBJ2-1

cdr3_nt: TGTGCCAGCAGTGCGGGGATGAGACAGGACCAGCAAGCTTTCTTT
cdr3_aa: CASSAGMRQDQQAFF
d_call: -
v_call: TRBV19
clone_size: few
j_call: TRBJ1-1

cdr3_nt: TGTGCCAGCAGCCTAGAGAGAGGGCGACAGTTCTTC
cdr3_aa: CASSLERGRQFF
d_call: -
v_call: TRBV7-2
clone_size: many
j_call: TRBJ2-1